This TCR beta chain is from a study of OX40 agonist ivuxolimab in advanced cancers. Looking at the study overall: Ivuxolimab was administered intravenously to patients at 0.01 to 10 mg/kg every 2 weeks. Study-level findings and limits: People who partly responded at 0.1-3.0 mg/kg had some of the least clonal expansion seen.

CDR1 and CDR2 from the germline V gene are MNHNS and SASEGT. Trimming left V 6 bases short and J 1 base short, with 6 bases between. The CDR3 spans 12 residues. Some clones are missing from TCRdb's copy, which holds only in-frame ones; the method was immunoSEQ multiplex PCR. The sample yields tens of thousands of clones, 80% to 95% seen once. A remark on this clone: As yet, its antigen is unknown.

The specimen comprised CD4+ or CD8+ T cells sorted from blood, sampled in a trial of the OX40 agonist ivuxolimab. The receptor was isolated from an adult with an advanced solid tumor such as melanoma, head and neck, liver or kidney cancer. The rearrangement links TRBV6-1 to TRBJ1-1; no reliable D call. Here the CDR3 reads CASSGPNTEAFF. The CDR3 DNA follows: TGTGCCAGCAGCGGCCCGAACACTGAAGCTTTCTTT.